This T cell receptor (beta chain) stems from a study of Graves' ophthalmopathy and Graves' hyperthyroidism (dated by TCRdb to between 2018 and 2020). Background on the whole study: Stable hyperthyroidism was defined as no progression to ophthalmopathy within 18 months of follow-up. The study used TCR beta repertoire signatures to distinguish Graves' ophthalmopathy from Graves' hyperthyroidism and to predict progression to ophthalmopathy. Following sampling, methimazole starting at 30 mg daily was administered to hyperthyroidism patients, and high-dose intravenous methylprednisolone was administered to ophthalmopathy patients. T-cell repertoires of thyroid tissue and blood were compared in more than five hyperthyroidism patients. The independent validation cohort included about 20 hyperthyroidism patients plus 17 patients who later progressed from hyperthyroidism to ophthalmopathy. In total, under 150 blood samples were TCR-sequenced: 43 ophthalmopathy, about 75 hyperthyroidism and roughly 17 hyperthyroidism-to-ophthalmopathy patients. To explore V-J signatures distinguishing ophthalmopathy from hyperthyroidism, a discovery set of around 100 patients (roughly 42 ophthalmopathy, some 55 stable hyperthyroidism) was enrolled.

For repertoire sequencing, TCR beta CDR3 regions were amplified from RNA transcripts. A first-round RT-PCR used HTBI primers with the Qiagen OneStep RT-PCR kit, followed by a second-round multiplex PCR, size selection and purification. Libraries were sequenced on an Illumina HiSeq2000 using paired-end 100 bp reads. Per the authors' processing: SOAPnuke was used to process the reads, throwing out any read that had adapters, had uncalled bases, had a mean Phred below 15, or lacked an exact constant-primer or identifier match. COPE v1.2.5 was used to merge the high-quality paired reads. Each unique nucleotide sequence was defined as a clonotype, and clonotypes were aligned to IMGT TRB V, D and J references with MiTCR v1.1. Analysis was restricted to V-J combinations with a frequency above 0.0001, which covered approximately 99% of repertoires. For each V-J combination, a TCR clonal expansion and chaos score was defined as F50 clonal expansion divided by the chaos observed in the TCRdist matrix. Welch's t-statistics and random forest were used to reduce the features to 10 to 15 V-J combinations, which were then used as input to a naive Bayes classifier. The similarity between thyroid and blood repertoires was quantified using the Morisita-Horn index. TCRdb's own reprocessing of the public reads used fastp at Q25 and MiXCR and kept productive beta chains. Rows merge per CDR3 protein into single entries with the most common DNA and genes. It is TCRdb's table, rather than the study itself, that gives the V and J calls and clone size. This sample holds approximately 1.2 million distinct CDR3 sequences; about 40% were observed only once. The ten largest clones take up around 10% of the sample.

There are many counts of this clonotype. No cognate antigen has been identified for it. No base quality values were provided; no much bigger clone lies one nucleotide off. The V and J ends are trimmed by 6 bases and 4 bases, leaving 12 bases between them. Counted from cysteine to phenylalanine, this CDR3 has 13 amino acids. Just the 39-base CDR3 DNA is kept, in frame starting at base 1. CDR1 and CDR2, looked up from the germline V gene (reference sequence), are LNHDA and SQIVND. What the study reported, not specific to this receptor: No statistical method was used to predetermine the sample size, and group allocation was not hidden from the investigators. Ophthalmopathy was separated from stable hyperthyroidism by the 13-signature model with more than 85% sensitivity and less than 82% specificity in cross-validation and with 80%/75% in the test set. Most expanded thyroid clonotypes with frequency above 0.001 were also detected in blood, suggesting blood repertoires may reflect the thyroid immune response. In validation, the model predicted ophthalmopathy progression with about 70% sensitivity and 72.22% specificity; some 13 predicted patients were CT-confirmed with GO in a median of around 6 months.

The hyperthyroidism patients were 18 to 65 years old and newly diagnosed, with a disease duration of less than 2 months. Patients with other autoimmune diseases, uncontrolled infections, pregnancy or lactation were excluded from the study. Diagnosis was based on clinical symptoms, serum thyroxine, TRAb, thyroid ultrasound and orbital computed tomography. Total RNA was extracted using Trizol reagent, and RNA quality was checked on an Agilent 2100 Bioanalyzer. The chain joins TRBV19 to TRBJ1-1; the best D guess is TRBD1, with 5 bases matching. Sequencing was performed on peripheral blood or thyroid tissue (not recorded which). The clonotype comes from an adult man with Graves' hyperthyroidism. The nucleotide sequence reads TGTGCCAGTAGCCGGTCCGGGGGCACTGAAGCTTTCTTT. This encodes CASSRSGGTEAFF.